These 5 T cell receptor beta chains were all obtained from the same sample, sequenced in a study of T-cell memory formation after mild COVID-19. TCRdb reprocessed the 5' RACE reads via MiXCR and lists one record per CDR3 protein. The repertoire holds just under 350,000 distinct CDR3 sequences, approximately 12% seen once, with 20% to 25% in the top ten. Specimen: PBMCs or a T cell subset sorted from them (not recorded which). These TCRs come from a young man who had mild COVID-19 (a few samples of this study predate the infection). Cell type and time point are not known.

This clonotype was observed at least ten times. This chain uses TRBV24-1 with TRBJ1-6; 7 nucleotides agree with TRBD1. This CDR3 is 15 amino acids long. The germline gives CDR1 KGHDR, CDR2 SFDVKD. V shed 12 bases and J 3 bases; nucleotides not matched to a gene: 10. For the CDR3, the DNA is TGTGCCGGATCCCGGGACAGCCGCTATAATTCACCCCTCCACTTT. Translating it yields CAGSRDSRYNSPLHF.

This clonotype was recorded a few times. The gene calls are TRBV7-2 and TRBJ1-1; D is unresolved. The CDR3 contains 14 residues. V gave up 4 bases and J gave up 3 bases, with 12 bases separating them. Germline assignment: CDR1 SGHTA and CDR2 FQGNSA. The CDR3 nucleotides read TGTGCCAGCAGCTCTGGCGGGTCGGACACTGAAGCTTTCTTT. Its protein product is CASSSGGSDTEAFF.

The chain links TRBV28 to TRBJ1-5, with no clear D. This CDR3 comprises 15 residues. Per germline, CDR1 MDHEN and CDR2 SYDVKM. V was trimmed by 6 bases and J by 6 bases, leaving 18 bases between them. CDR3 protein: CASRSSRRVIQPQHF. For the CDR3, the DNA is TGTGCCAGCAGATCCAGCCGTAGGGTTATTCAGCCCCAGCATTTT. Supplemented by reference TRBV28 and TRBJ1-5, the full variable domain reads DVKVTQSSRYLVKRTGEKVFLECVQDMDHENMFWYRQDPGLGLRLIYFSYDVKMKEKGDIPEGYSVSREKKERFSLILESASTNQTSMYLCASRSSRRVIQPQHFGDGTRLSIL.

This clonotype was detected only a few times. This chain connects TRBV6-6 to TRBJ2-5, with D possibly being TRBD2 (7 bases). Trimming took off 11 bases at V and 5 bases at J, with 18 bases between the two ends. The germline V gene has CDR1 MNHNY and CDR2 SVGAGI (reference sequence). The CDR3 covers 13 residues. The CDR3 reads CAEQEGGGETQYF. DNA of the CDR3: TGTGCCGAGCAAGAAGGGGGGGGCGAGACCCAGTACTTC.

This clonotype was counted a single time. CDR3 amino acids: CASSPDRVIADEQFF. CDR3 sequence (DNA): TGTGCCAGCAGTCCCGACAGGGTAATAGCGGATGAGCAGTTCTTC. J is TRBJ2-1 and V is TRBV12-3 or TRBV12-4; D is possibly TRBD1 (7 bases). The CDR3 length is 15 residues. V gave up 5 bases and J gave up 8 bases, with 19 bases separating them.